The sequence of this T cell receptor beta chain was determined in a study of neurological immune-mediated disorders. This clonotype was observed many times. Its antigen remains unknown. Findings of the study overall: For the multiple sclerosis repertoire cluster, an association with any clinical or MRI feature was absent. While HTLV-1-associated myelopathy showed the greatest TCR clonal expansion, multiple sclerosis showed the least, falling below healthy controls.

With 10-nucleotide random UMIs, 5'RACE was used to make the cDNA. Every sequencing run produced over 200 million TCR-beta sequences that came from 15-18 subjects. TCRdb ran MiXCR on the 5' RACE reads and lists one entry per CDR3 protein. The profile shows under 70,000 distinct CDR3 sequences, less than 5.5% of them singletons. This CDR3 contains 18 residues. The germline V gene has CDR1 LGHNA and CDR2 YNFKEQ. V lost 0 bases to trimming and J lost 0 bases; unmatched junction nucleotides: 6. This chain links TRBV4-2 with TRBJ1-4, with 8 bases that match TRBD1. Sequenced material: PBMCs. The receptor's source is a woman aged 30 to 39 with multiple sclerosis. The CDR3 DNA reads TGTGCCAGCAGCCAAGATCTTGCGGGACAGGCAACTAATGAAAAACTGTTTTTT. Its translation is CASSQDLAGQATNEKLFF.